One and the same sample provided the 22 T cell receptor beta chains below, sequenced in a study of cytomegalovirus exposure and HLA in healthy donors. The PCR contained 60 Vbeta and 13 Jbeta primers. Only in-frame clones appear in the TCRdb table, and some are missing; sequencing was by immunoSEQ multiplex PCR. The sample has more than 100,000 clones, 77% seen once. Material for sequencing was PBMCs. The source of these receptors is a woman in her thirties or forties in good health and CMV-seronegative.

The rearrangement joins TRBV28 to TRBJ2-3; D is possibly TRBD1 (5 bases). The V end lost 6 bases, the J end lost 4 bases, and 14 bases lay between the germline ends. CDR1 MDHEN and CDR2 SYDVKM come from the germline V gene. The CDR3 sequence is 14 residues long. In DNA form, the CDR3 reads TGTGCCAGCAGCACCCCAAAGGGGTCAGATACGCAGTATTTT. This encodes CASSTPKGSDTQYF.

This clone was detected a few times. The V call is TRBV27, the J call TRBJ2-5, with D perhaps matching TRBD2 (5 bases). The CDR3 sequence is 15 residues long. Deletions cut 4 bases from V and 1 base from J, with 13 bases between. Germline V gene data show CDR1 as MNHEY and CDR2 as SMNVEV (reference sequence). The CDR3 DNA reads TGTGCCAGCAGTTCACGAGGGAATCGCCAAGAGACCCAGTACTTC. Encoded protein: CASSSRGNRQETQYF.

The genes are TRBV9 and TRBJ1-1; 11 nucleotides agree with TRBD1. V gave up 0 bases and J gave up 1 base; unmatched junction bases: 11. Germline V gene data show CDR1 as SGDLS and CDR2 as YYNGEE. The CDR3 runs to 19 residues. The CDR3 protein is CASSVGLGGQGVKNTEAFF. Written as DNA, the CDR3 is TGTGCCAGCAGCGTAGGCTTGGGGGGACAGGGGGTTAAGAACACTGAAGCTTTCTTT.

The chain uses TRBV5-4 and TRBJ2-1; TRBD2 matches at 13 bases. This CDR3 comprises 15 residues. J lost 9 bases, V lost 1 base, and 4 bases had no gene match. The germline gives CDR1 SGHNT, CDR2 YYREEE (reference sequence). In DNA, the CDR3 is TGTGCCAGCAGCTTGACTAGCGGGGGGGCCTTTGAGCAGTTCTTC. Protein sequence: CASSLTSGGAFEQFF.

The chain couples TRBV28 to TRBJ2-7, with TRBD2 identical over 12 bases. CDR3 size: 15 residues. The germline V gene has CDR1 MDHEN and CDR2 SYDVKM. The J segment lost 4 bases and the V segment lost 7 bases, leaving 8 bases of the junction unmatched. DNA for the CDR3: TGTGCCAGCACTGACTCTACTAGCGGGGGGTACGAGCAGTACTTC. This sequence encodes CASTDSTSGGYEQYF.

This chain links TRBV19 with TRBJ1-1; D perhaps matches TRBD1 (5 bases). The CDR3 consists of 16 residues. V was trimmed by 3 bases and J by 0 bases, leaving 14 bases between them. Germline CDR1 and CDR2: LNHDA and SQIVND (reference sequence). CDR3 residues: CASSIGQGWMNTEAFF. CDR3 DNA: TGTGCCAGTAGTATCGGGCAGGGATGGATGAACACTGAAGCTTTCTTT.

This sequence joins TRBV5-1 and TRBJ1-1; no clear D. This CDR3 has 14 amino acids. The V end lost 2 bases, the J end lost 1 base, and 9 bases lay between the germline ends. Germline CDR1 is SGHRS and CDR2 is YFSETQ. The chain's CDR3 is CASSFGQTNTEAFF. Here the CDR3 DNA reads TGCGCCAGCAGCTTTGGGCAGACGAACACTGAAGCTTTCTTT. The full variable domain, rest sourced from reference TRBV5-1 and TRBJ1-1, is KAGVTQTPRYLIKTRGQQVTLSCSPISGHRSVSWYQQTPGQGLQFLFEYFSETQRNKGNFPGRFSGRQFSNSRSEMNVSTLELGDSALYLCASSFGQTNTEAFFGQGTRLTVV.

The J gene is TRBJ2-1, the V gene TRBV6-1; 7 bases match TRBD2. The trim removed 7 bases at V and 8 bases at J, leaving 8 bases unmatched. Looked up from germline, CDR1 is MNHNS and CDR2 is SASEGT. This CDR3 spans 13 amino acids. The CDR3 nucleotides are TGTGCCAGCAAGGACGGGGGGTTGTATGAGCAGTTCTTC. Translation: CASKDGGLYEQFF.

CDR3 DNA: TGTGCCAGCAGGGATCAGGGCCCGAGGAACACTGAAGCTTTCTTT. Protein product: CASRDQGPRNTEAFF. The V call is TRBV25-1, the J call TRBJ1-1, with a tentative D call TRBD1 (5 bases). V lost 6 bases to trimming and J lost 1 base, with 15 bases between them. Per germline, CDR1 MGHDK and CDR2 SYGVNS. This CDR3 comprises 15 residues.

The chain has TRBV6-1 and TRBJ1-5, with 9 positions matching TRBD1. Trimming cost V 3 bases and J 7 bases; bases outside gene matches: 7. Germline V gene lookup returns CDR1 MNHNS and CDR2 SASEGT. The CDR3 has 15 amino acids. CDR3 residues: CASSEGQGRNQPQHF. In DNA, the CDR3 is TGTGCCAGCAGTGAGGGACAGGGTAGGAACCAGCCCCAGCATTTT.

This clone was observed once. The identical CDR3 is also encoded by other nucleotide sequences in the sample. The rearrangement links TRBV6-6 to TRBJ1-5; D uncertain. The V gene's germline CDR1 is MNHNY and CDR2 SVGAGI (reference sequence). CDR3 length equals 14 residues. V was clipped by 3 bases and J by 4 bases, with 10 bases between them. CDR3 residues: CASSYTYSNQPQHF. The DNA for the CDR3 is TGTGCCAGCAGTTATACCTATAGTAATCAGCCCCAGCATTTT.

The V gene is TRBV7-9, the J gene TRBJ2-6; 10 bases map to TRBD1. The CDR3 consists of 17 residues. Germline assignment: CDR1 SEHNR and CDR2 FQNEAQ (reference sequence). The V gene end was trimmed by 5 bases and the J gene end by 2 bases; junction bases not matched to a gene: 6. In nucleotides, the CDR3 is TGTGCCAGCAGCCCCCGGGACAGGGGAACTGGGGCCAACGTCCTGACTTTC. This gives the protein CASSPRDRGTGANVLTF.

The genes are TRBV10-1 and TRBJ1-5, with 7 bases aligning to TRBD1. The CDR3 runs 14 residues. The J segment lost 4 bases and the V segment lost 8 bases, leaving 8 bases of the junction unmatched. Germline V gene data show CDR1 as WNHNN and CDR2 as SYGVQD (reference sequence). CDR3 nucleotide sequence: TGCGCCAGCCCAAACGGGACAGTTAATCAGCCCCAGCATTTT. Protein product: CASPNGTVNQPQHF.

V and J are TRBV4-1 and TRBJ2-7, with a tentative D call TRBD2 (5 bases). Per germline, CDR1 MGHRA and CDR2 YSYEKL. V lost 4 bases to trimming and J lost 0 bases, with 19 bases between them. There are 17 residues in the CDR3. CDR3 loop: CASSPTLTGTGSYEQYF. CDR3 coding DNA: TGCGCCAGCAGCCCCACTCTTACGGGAACGGGCTCCTACGAGCAGTACTTC.

V is TRBV14 and J is TRBJ2-7; tentative D call: TRBD1 (5 bases). The CDR3 extends over 11 amino acids. CDR1 SGHDN and CDR2 FVKESK come from the germline V gene. With 3 bases removed from V and 7 bases from J, the gap between germline ends came to 7 bases. In nucleotides, the CDR3 is TGTGCCAGCAGCCACCGGACAGAGCAGTACTTC. Translating it yields CASSHRTEQYF.

The CDR3 nucleotides read TGTGCCAGTAGTCCACCCAGATTCGGAGTAAACGAGCAGTACTTC. It codes for CASSPPRFGVNEQYF. The chain uses TRBV19 and TRBJ2-7; D is unresolved. CDR1 is LNHDA and CDR2 is SQIVND in the germline V gene (reference sequence). CDR3 length: 15 residues. V gave up 5 bases and J gave up 5 bases, with 19 bases separating them.

This clone has only one observation. The chain carries TRBV11-2 and TRBJ1-5; weak D call: TRBD1 (5 bases). V lost 5 bases and J 7 bases, leaving 18 bases between the germline ends. The CDR3 spans 15 residues. Germline CDR1 and CDR2: SGHAT and FQNNGV. The CDR3, as DNA: TGTGCCAGCAGCCAGGTGGCAGGGAAGGGGCAGCCCCAGCATTTT. Translation gives CASSQVAGKGQPQHF.

The chain is built from TRBV30 and TRBJ1-1; D possibly corresponds to TRBD1 (6 bases). Trimming shortened V by 2 bases and J by 6 bases, and 19 bases separated the two germline ends. The CDR3 is made up of 15 amino acids. Germline CDR1 GTSNPN, CDR2 SVGIG (reference sequence). This CDR3 is CAWSTPGVGDAEAFF. Here the CDR3 DNA reads TGTGCCTGGAGTACGCCAGGGGTAGGGGATGCTGAAGCTTTCTTT.

V gene TRBV4-2 combines with J gene TRBJ1-5; D possibly corresponds to TRBD1 (5 bases). Germline values: CDR1 LGHNA, CDR2 YNFKEQ. V was trimmed by 0 bases and J by 3 bases, leaving 21 bases between them. The length of the CDR3 is 19 residues. This chain's CDR3 is CASSQDRGSVSRTNQPQHF. CDR3 DNA: TGTGCCAGCAGCCAAGATCGGGGGTCAGTTAGTCGGACCAATCAGCCCCAGCATTTT.

This chain joins TRBV4-2 and TRBJ1-1; 7 bases are shared with TRBD1. Losses at the gene ends were 5 bases for V and 3 bases for J; bases not matched to a gene: 9. CDR3 length: 15 residues. Per the germline V gene, CDR1 is LGHNA and CDR2 is YNFKEQ. The CDR3 DNA reads TGTGCCAGCAGCTCCCGACAGGGATACGACACTGAAGCTTTCTTT. It translates to CASSSRQGYDTEAFF.

The chain uses TRBV6-1 and TRBJ1-1; no firm D call. This CDR3 is 15 amino acids long. The germline CDR1 and CDR2 sequences are MNHNS and SASEGT. V was clipped by 4 bases and J by 0 bases, with 12 bases between them. The CDR3: CASSATVKMNTEAFF. The CDR3 nucleotides are TGTGCCAGCAGTGCTACGGTGAAAATGAACACTGAAGCTTTCTTT.

CDR3 sequence reads: CASSPDRGGHNEQFF. In nucleotides, the CDR3 is TGTGCCAGCAGCCCGGACAGGGGCGGCCACAATGAGCAGTTCTTC. V gene TRBV6-6 combines with J gene TRBJ2-1; 9 nucleotides agree with TRBD1. This CDR3 contains 15 residues. V dropped 6 bases and J dropped 5; count of bases not matched to a gene: 8. Looked up from germline, CDR1 is MNHNY and CDR2 is SVGAGI (reference sequence).